This is a list of T cell receptor beta chains from one sample in a study of T cells in Graves' hyperthyroidism and ophthalmopathy. MiXCR, run by TCRdb on the multiplex PCR reads, gives a single entry per CDR3 protein. The top ten clones hold roughly 10% of a sample with about 740,000 distinct CDR3 sequences, about 14% of them seen once. Sequencing input: blood. The source is a woman aged 18 to 35 with Graves' hyperthyroidism. Each CDR3 is given with its conserved first and last residue. A D gene is named only where the DNA matches it firmly. Only part of the rows carry a size: once, few, many, or a class if the clone is expanded.

v_call	j_call	cdr3_length	clone_size	d_call	cdr3_aa	cdr3_nt
TRBV20-1	TRBJ1-3	15	-	-	CSAPLWQVSGNTIYF	TGCAGTGCTCCACTATGGCAGGTCTCTGGAAACACCATATATTTT
TRBV20-1	TRBJ2-1	12	many	TRBD2	CSATVGGGEQFF	TGCAGTGCTACGGTCGGCGGGGGTGAGCAGTTCTTC
TRBV13	TRBJ2-3	14	-	-	CASSLRRVGDTQYF	TGTGCCAGCAGCTTACGGCGGGTTGGAGATACGCAGTATTTT
TRBV2	TRBJ2-7	15	many	-	CASTESRGTLYEQYF	TGTGCCAGCACCGAATCTCGGGGTACCCTTTACGAGCAGTACTTC
TRBV7-2	TRBJ1-2	13	few	-	CASSLAVRRGYTF	TGTGCCAGCAGCTTAGCGGTAAGACGTGGCTACACCTTC
TRBV7-9	TRBJ1-6	14	few	-	CASSIATGFSPLHF	TGTGCCAGCAGCATCGCAACAGGGTTCTCACCCCTCCACTTT
TRBV28	TRBJ1-5	12	-	-	CASSSAPQPQHF	TGTGCCAGCAGTTCTGCTCCTCAGCCCCAGCATTTT
TRBV11-2	TRBJ2-1	16	many	-	CASSLEPDTEYNEQFF	TGTGCCAGCAGCTTAGAGCCTGATACCGAATACAATGAGCAGTTCTTC
TRBV6-1	TRBJ2-2	14	-	-	CASSDRPNTGGLFF	TGTGCCAGCAGTGACCGACCGAACACCGGGGGGCTGTTTTTT
TRBV7-9	TRBJ1-1	15	few	-	CASSLPADTNTEAFF	TGTGCCAGCAGCTTACCAGCAGATACGAACACTGAAGCTTTCTTT
TRBV11-2	TRBJ2-1	18	-	TRBD1	CASSLRTGTGTYYNEQFF	TGTGCCAGCAGCTTACGTACCGGGACAGGTACTTATTACAATGAGCAGTTCTTC
TRBV7-8	TRBJ2-7	16	many	-	CASSLVRLAPSYEQYF	TGTGCCAGCAGCTTAGTTCGGCTAGCGCCGTCCTACGAGCAGTACTTC
TRBV12-5	TRBJ2-1	15	few	-	CASGLFRGVYNEQFF	TGTGCTAGTGGTTTGTTTAGGGGTGTCTACAATGAGCAGTTCTTC
TRBV30	TRBJ1-5	13	many	-	CAWDLAAGQPQHF	TGTGCCTGGGATCTTGCGGCGGGTCAGCCCCAGCATTTT
TRBV13	TRBJ2-1	15	many	-	CASSSPGLSYNEQFF	TGTGCCAGCAGCTCACCGGGACTGAGCTACAATGAGCAGTTCTTC
TRBV20-1	TRBJ1-3	12	many	-	CSARVAGNTIYF	TGCAGTGCTAGAGTTGCTGGAAACACCATATATTTT
TRBV6-1	TRBJ2-5	15	many	-	CASTPGTWAGETQYF	TGTGCCAGCACGCCGGGAACTTGGGCGGGAGAGACCCAGTACTTC
TRBV6-2/TRBV6-3	TRBJ2-4	15	few	TRBD1	CASSSTGVAKNIQYF	TGTGCCAGCAGTAGTACAGGGGTGGCCAAAAACATTCAGTACTTC
TRBV14	TRBJ2-1	14	-	-	CASASLGEGNEQFF	TGTGCCAGCGCCTCTTTGGGCGAGGGAAATGAGCAGTTCTTC
TRBV18	TRBJ2-3	15	once	TRBD1	CASSPDRGLGDTQYF	TGTGCCAGCTCCCCTGACAGGGGGCTTGGAGATACGCAGTATTTT
TRBV20-1	TRBJ1-1	12	many	-	CSAPRGNTEAFF	TGCAGTGCTCCCAGGGGGAACACTGAAGCTTTCTTT
TRBV3-1	TRBJ2-7	17	many	TRBD2	CASSQRKTGGPSYEQYF	TGTGCCAGCAGCCAACGGAAAACGGGAGGCCCTTCCTACGAGCAGTACTTC
TRBV7-2	TRBJ2-3	17	-	TRBD2	CASSSGLAGAVSDTQYF	TGTGCCAGCAGCTCCGGACTAGCGGGAGCCGTTTCAGATACGCAGTATTTT
TRBV28	TRBJ1-6	15	many	-	CASSPPGPGISPLHF	TGTGCCAGCAGTCCCCCGGGACCTGGGATTTCACCCCTCCACTTT
TRBV30	TRBJ2-7	13	many	-	CAWRRDRSYEQYF	TGTGCCTGGCGGAGGGACAGATCCTACGAGCAGTACTTC
TRBV30	TRBJ2-1	13	many	TRBD2	CAQSGRTYNEQFF	TGTGCCCAGAGCGGGAGAACCTACAATGAGCAGTTCTTC
TRBV6-1	TRBJ1-1	11	-	-	CASRSTAEAFF	TGTGCCAGCAGATCGACAGCTGAAGCTTTCTTT
TRBV27	TRBJ2-7	13	few	-	CASLPDADHEQYF	TGTGCCAGCCTTCCGGACGCCGACCACGAGCAGTACTTC
TRBV7-9	TRBJ1-6	13	once	-	CASSPRLELTLHF	TGTGCCAGCAGCCCCCGGCTGGAGTTGACCCTCCACTTT
TRBV7-2	TRBJ2-1	14	-	-	CASNAQGSYNEQFF	TGTGCCAGCAACGCTCAGGGCTCCTACAATGAGCAGTTCTTC
TRBV5-1	TRBJ2-1	15	many	TRBD2	CASSLASGRGYEQFF	TGCGCCAGCAGCTTGGCTAGCGGGAGGGGCTATGAGCAGTTCTTC
TRBV20-1	TRBJ1-2	10	-	-	CSARADGYTF	TGCAGTGCCCGGGCGGATGGCTACACCTTC
TRBV2	TRBJ2-2	12	-	-	CASRSPAGELFF	TGTGCCAGCAGGTCCCCGGCCGGGGAGCTGTTTTTT
TRBV25-1	TRBJ1-5	14	-	-	CATSTPGSPQPQHF	TGTGCCACCTCGACCCCGGGGTCTCCACAGCCCCAGCATTTT
TRBV7-9	TRBJ2-1	18	many	TRBD2	CASSLSLAGAHNYNEQFF	TGTGCCAGCAGCTTAAGTCTAGCGGGAGCCCATAACTACAATGAGCAGTTCTTC
TRBV18	TRBJ1-5	14	many	-	CASSPGRGDQPQHF	TGTGCCAGCTCACCAGGGAGGGGGGATCAGCCCCAGCATTTT
TRBV24-1	TRBJ1-2	13	few	-	CATSDSLGDGYTF	TGTGCCACCAGTGATTCGCTGGGAGACGGCTACACCTTC
TRBV11-3	TRBJ1-3	16	-	TRBD1	CASSSLGQSSGNTIYF	TGTGCCAGCAGCTCACTGGGACAGAGCTCTGGAAACACCATATATTTT
TRBV11-2	TRBJ2-5	16	many	TRBD2	CASSSIGTSGEETQYF	TGTGCCAGCAGCTCGATAGGGACTAGCGGTGAAGAGACCCAGTACTTC
TRBV6-6	TRBJ2-7	17	-	TRBD2	CASSYSALAGGRAEQYF	TGTGCCAGCAGTTACTCGGCACTAGCGGGAGGGCGTGCCGAGCAGTACTTC
TRBV18	TRBJ1-2	16	many	-	CASSPRLDPEGNGYTF	TGTGCCAGCTCACCACGTTTGGACCCCGAGGGAAATGGCTACACCTTC
TRBV6-1	TRBJ2-1	14	few	-	CASITSASHNEQFF	TGTGCCAGCATAACGAGCGCGAGCCACAATGAGCAGTTCTTC